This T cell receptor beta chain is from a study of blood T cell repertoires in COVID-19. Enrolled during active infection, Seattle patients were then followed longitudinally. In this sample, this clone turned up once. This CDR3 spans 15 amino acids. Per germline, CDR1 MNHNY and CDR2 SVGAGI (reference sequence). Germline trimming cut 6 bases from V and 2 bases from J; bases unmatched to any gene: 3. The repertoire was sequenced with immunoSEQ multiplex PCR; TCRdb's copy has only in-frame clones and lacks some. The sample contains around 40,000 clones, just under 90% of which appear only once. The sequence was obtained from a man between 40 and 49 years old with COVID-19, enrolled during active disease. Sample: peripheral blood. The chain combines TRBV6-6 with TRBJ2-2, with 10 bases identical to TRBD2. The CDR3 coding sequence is TGTGCCAGCAGCCTAGCGGGAGTAAACACCGGGGAGCTGTTTTTT. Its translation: CASSLAGVNTGELFF.